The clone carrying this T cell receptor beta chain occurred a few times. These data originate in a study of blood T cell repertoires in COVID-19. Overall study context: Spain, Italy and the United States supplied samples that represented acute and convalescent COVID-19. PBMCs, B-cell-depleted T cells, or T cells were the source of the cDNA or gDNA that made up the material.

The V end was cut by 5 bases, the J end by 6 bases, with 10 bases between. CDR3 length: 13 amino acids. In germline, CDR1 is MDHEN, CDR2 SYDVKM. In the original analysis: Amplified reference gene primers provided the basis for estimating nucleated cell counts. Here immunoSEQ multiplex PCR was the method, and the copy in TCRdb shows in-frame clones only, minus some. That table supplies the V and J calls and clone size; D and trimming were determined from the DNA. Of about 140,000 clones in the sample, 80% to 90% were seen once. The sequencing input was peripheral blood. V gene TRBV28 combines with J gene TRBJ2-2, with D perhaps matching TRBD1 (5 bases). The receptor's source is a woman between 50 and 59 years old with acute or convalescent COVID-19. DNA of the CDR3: TGTGCCAGCAGTATCCAGGGCGCCGGGGAGCTGTTTTTT. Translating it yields CASSIQGAGELFF.